This T cell receptor beta chain was retrieved from a study of OX40 agonist ivuxolimab in advanced cancers. Overall study findings and caveats: Normalized expansion of T-cell clones was also low for some nonresponders. Mean expanded clone counts were higher in CD8+ than CD4+ T cells.

Patients were ruled out by autoimmune disease history or systemic immunosuppression. CDR3 size: 17 residues. Germline lookup yields CDR1 SGHNT and CDR2 YENEEA. J lost 6 bases, V lost 2 bases, and 9 bases had no gene match. About this clone itself: Its specificity is unknown.

Produced via immunoSEQ multiplex PCR; TCRdb's table is partial and in-frame only. The sample has approximately 800 clones; around 77% are singletons. Sample collection was performed in a trial of the OX40 agonist ivuxolimab. V gene TRBV11-3 combines with J gene TRBJ2-2; TRBD2 matches 10 bases. The receptor was derived from an adult with an advanced solid tumor such as melanoma, head and neck, liver or kidney cancer. CDR3 DNA: TGTGCCAGCAGCTTACCTAGCGGGGGCCGTAGAGCCGGGGAGCTGTTTTTT. Its protein product is CASSLPSGGRRAGELFF.